The 19 T cell receptor beta chains presented below share a single source sample, sequenced in a study of T cell repertoires in cytomegalovirus infection. TCRdb re-analysed the reads in MiXCR, keeping a single row per CDR3 protein. The sample lists 350,000 to 550,000 distinct CDR3 sequences; roughly 30% were seen once. The specimen was PBMCs. The source is a human donor in good health (CMV status not recorded). Some clones in this sample may be carry-over from other donors' samples.

This clonotype was observed many times. The V and J genes are TRBV2 and TRBJ1-6; D may be TRBD1 (6 bases). Between the trimmed V and J ends, which lost 3 bases and 7 bases, there was a span of 25 bases. This CDR3 has 19 residues. Germline V CDR1 and CDR2: SNHLY, FYNNEI. CDR3 coding DNA: TGTGCCAGCAGTGATAGGGGGTTTCAGCCACAAAGGGGGAATTCACCCCTCCACTTT. Protein product: CASSDRGFQPQRGNSPLHF. Using reference TRBV2 and TRBJ1-6 for the parts outside the CDR3, the full variable domain is EPEVTQTPSHQVTQMGQEVILRCVPISNHLYFYWYRQILGQKVEFLVSFYNNEISEKSEIFDDQFSVERPDGSNFTLKIRSTKLEDSAMYFCASSDRGFQPQRGNSPLHFGNGTRLTVT.

This clonotype came up a few times. This chain connects TRBV7-2 to TRBJ2-5; D uncertain. The CDR3 runs 14 residues. Germline CDR1 SGHTA, CDR2 FQGNSA. V was clipped by 8 bases and J by 5 bases, with 18 bases between them. CDR3 sequence reads: CASSRAAALETQYF. The CDR3 nucleotides are TGTGCCAGCTCAAGGGCCGCAGCATTGGAGACCCAGTACTTC.

This clonotype was detected only a few times. J is TRBJ2-1 and V is TRBV6-6; the D gene is possibly TRBD1 (6 bases). The V gene lost 5 bases and the J gene lost 7 bases, with 15 bases spanning the gap. CDR3 length: 14 residues. CDR1 and CDR2 (germline): MNHNY, SVGAGI (reference sequence). The CDR3 region is CASSLTGQANEQFF. The DNA of the CDR3 is TGTGCCAGCAGTCTAACGGGACAAGCGAATGAGCAGTTCTTC.

This clonotype was observed a single time. One end of the junction fails to match germline, which may point to a read error. CDR3 protein: CASSPPGEGINEQLF. CDR3 nucleotides: TGTGCCAGCAGCCCTCCGGGAGAGGGAATCAATGAGCAGTTATTC. This chain joins TRBV7-6 and TRBJ2-1; D may be TRBD2 (6 bases). This CDR3 contains 15 residues. Germline CDR1 SGHVS, CDR2 FNYEAQ.

This clonotype was observed a few times. The rearrangement links TRBV28 to TRBJ1-2; TRBD1 is a possible D gene (6 bases). Trimming removed 2 bases from V and 0 bases from J, with 10 bases in between. CDR3 length equals 15 residues. The germline CDR1 and CDR2 sequences are MDHEN and SYDVKM. The CDR3: CASSLRGAPNYGYTF. The CDR3 DNA reads TGTGCCAGCAGTTTACGGGGGGCGCCTAACTATGGCTACACCTTC.

A note on this clonotype: Because it lacks the conserved phenylalanine or tryptophan at the end, this CDR3 is likely a read error. The J gene is TRBJ1-2, the V gene TRBV4-1; 11 bases fit TRBD1. The CDR3 runs 16 residues. J gave up 5 bases and V 2 bases, and 7 bases lay outside the gene matches. Germline assignment: CDR1 MGHRA and CDR2 YSYEKL. The CDR3 loop reads CASSQPTGTGGYGYTL. The CDR3 coding sequence is TGCGCCAGCAGCCAACCTACCGGGACAGGGGGTTATGGCTACACCTTA.

This clonotype was seen a handful of times. V is TRBV10-3 and J is TRBJ2-5; D may match TRBD1 or TRBD2 (6 bases each). Deletions cut 10 bases from V and 2 bases from J, with 14 bases between. Per germline, CDR1 ENHRY and CDR2 SYGVKD. CDR3 length equals 13 residues. CDR3: CANQRGDQETQYF. The CDR3, as DNA: TGTGCCAACCAAAGGGGGGATCAAGAGACCCAGTACTTC.

This clonotype has a count of ten or more. The V call is TRBV2, the J call TRBJ2-1; D remains unclear. CDR3 length: 16 residues. Germline V gives CDR1 SNHLY, CDR2 FYNNEI. Trimming shortened V by 7 bases and J by 6 bases, and 22 bases separated the two germline ends. CDR3 protein: CASTFQKDLVSNEQFF. The CDR3 region has the DNA TGTGCCAGCACTTTCCAGAAGGATCTAGTTAGCAATGAGCAGTTCTTC.

The CDR3 here is CSAKDRPYEQYF. CDR3 nucleotide sequence: TGCAGTGCTAAGGACAGACCTTACGAGCAGTACTTC. The J gene is TRBJ2-7, the V gene TRBV20-1, with D perhaps TRBD1 (6 bases). The CDR3 extends over 12 amino acids. The V gene's germline CDR1 is DFQATT and CDR2 SNEGSKA (reference sequence). With 4 bases removed from V and 4 bases from J, the gap between germline ends came to 11 bases.

The chain recombines TRBV20-1 with TRBJ2-3; 14 bases match TRBD2. This CDR3 comprises 16 residues. J lost 2 bases, V lost 4 bases, and 5 bases had no gene match. The germline V gene encodes CDR1 DFQATT and CDR2 SNEGSKA (reference sequence). DNA for the CDR3: TGCAGTGCTACCTGGACTAGCGGGGGGCCCACAGATACGCAGTATTTT. Encoded protein: CSATWTSGGPTDTQYF.

This clonotype was detected a few times. This chain connects TRBV28 to TRBJ1-1, with 8 nucleotides matching TRBD1. Germline V gene data show CDR1 as MDHEN and CDR2 as SYDVKM. The CDR3 runs 17 residues. The ends lost 3 bases at V and 0 bases at J; junction bases unmatched: 9. The CDR3 nucleotides are TGTGCCAGCAGTTTCCCCGGACAGGGAGGTGTGAACACTGAAGCTTTCTTT. Translated: CASSFPGQGGVNTEAFF.

In this sample, this clonotype turned up many times. This CDR3 is CASSIDQGQPQHF. CDR3 in DNA: TGTGCCAGTAGTATAGATCAGGGCCAGCCCCAGCATTTT. The rearrangement joins TRBV19 to TRBJ1-5; perhaps TRBD1 as D (5 bases). This CDR3 is 13 amino acids long. The germline V and J ends were trimmed by 0 bases and 7 bases, with 7 bases remaining between them. The germline V gene encodes CDR1 LNHDA and CDR2 SQIVND (reference sequence).

This clonotype was observed a few times. The rearrangement uses TRBV4-3 and TRBJ1-2; D unresolved. The CDR3 is 17 residues long. Germline CDR1 is LGHNA and CDR2 is YSLEER. V was cut by 2 bases and J by 4 bases, with 20 bases left in between. The CDR3 bases are TGCGCCAGCAGCCAATCACAGATATGGGATAATGTCTATGGCTACACCTTC. Translated: CASSQSQIWDNVYGYTF.

This clonotype was seen a handful of times. The chain employs TRBV6-2 or TRBV6-3 and TRBJ2-2; D assignment may be TRBD1 or TRBD2 (6 bases each). Germline CDR1 MNHEY, CDR2 SVGEGT. The CDR3 consists of 13 residues. The germline V and J ends were trimmed by 8 bases and 5 bases, with 12 bases remaining between them. CDR3 loop: CASRRGLTGELFF. CDR3 DNA sequence: TGTGCCAGCCGTCGGGGGCTGACCGGGGAGCTGTTTTTT.

There are a few counts of this clonotype. The CDR3, as DNA: TGTGCCAGCAGTAAGGGGGTCAGTCAAGAGACCCAGTACTTC. Translated, it gives CASSKGVSQETQYF. The rearrangement links TRBV7-8 to TRBJ2-5, with D perhaps TRBD1 (6 bases). CDR1 is SGHVS and CDR2 is FQNEAQ in the germline V gene. The CDR3 covers 14 residues. The V gene lost 6 bases and the J gene lost 2 bases, with 13 bases spanning the gap.

This clonotype was found a few times. The chain recombines TRBV12-3 or TRBV12-4 with TRBJ2-2; TRBD1 agrees at 10 bases. V trimming: 3 bases; J trimming: 0 bases; junction bases outside the gene matches: 1. The CDR3 length is 16 residues. The CDR3 loop is CASSFGQGANTGELFF. The CDR3 DNA sequence: TGTGCCAGCAGTTTTGGACAGGGGGCGAACACCGGGGAGCTGTTTTTT.

The CDR3 sequence: CASSLAPGSTEAFF. For the CDR3, the DNA is TGCGCCAGCAGCTTGGCGCCGGGATCCACTGAAGCTTTCTTT. V is TRBV5-1 and J is TRBJ1-1, with unresolved D. CDR1 and CDR2 (germline): SGHRS, YFSETQ. This CDR3 is built from 14 residues. V was clipped by 0 bases and J by 4 bases, with 10 bases between them.

To note about this clonotype: A read error may produce the germline difference seen at one junction end. The chain is built from TRBV15 and TRBJ2-7; the match to TRBD2 covers 7 bases. The CDR3 runs 14 residues. The V gene's germline CDR1 is LNHNV and CDR2 YYDKDF (reference sequence). CDR3 nucleotide sequence: TGTTCCACCAGCCCGGACACGGGGGGCTACGAGCAGTACTTC. Protein sequence: CSTSPDTGGYEQYF.

The rearrangement links TRBV3-1 to TRBJ2-3; D is possibly TRBD2 (7 bases). The CDR3 spans 18 residues. V lost 1 base and J lost 3, with 20 bases in between. Germline V gene lookup returns CDR1 LGHDT and CDR2 YNNKEL (reference sequence). This CDR3 reads CASSQGRGASWTTDTQYF. The CDR3 region has the DNA TGTGCCAGCAGCCAAGGACGGGGGGCTAGTTGGACGACAGATACGCAGTATTTT.